A single sample gave rise to the 28 T cell receptor beta chains below, sequenced in a study of T-cell memory formation after mild COVID-19. In TCRdb, the 5' RACE reads were re-called with MiXCR into one record per CDR3 protein. The sample has around 200,000 distinct CDR3 sequences, approximately 17% seen once. The sequencing sample was made of PBMCs or a T cell subset sorted from them (not recorded which). Source of these receptors: a man aged 18 to 35 who had mild COVID-19 (a few samples of this study predate the infection). Cell type and time point are not known.

This clonotype was seen more than once but under ten times. J is TRBJ2-5 and V is TRBV12-3 or TRBV12-4; D possibly uses TRBD1 or TRBD2 (5 bases each). The CDR3 has 15 residues. V was shortened by 1 base and J by 2 bases, with 11 bases between the two germline ends. DNA for the CDR3: TGTGCCAGCAGTTTAGGGGGGTCTGTGCAAGAGACCCAGTACTTC. It codes for CASSLGGSVQETQYF.

This clonotype was observed a few times. The J gene is TRBJ2-7, the V gene TRBV15, with D uncertain. V lost 1 base, J lost 2 bases, and 12 bases lay in between. The CDR3 has 15 residues. Germline assignment: CDR1 LNHNV and CDR2 YYDKDF (reference sequence). As DNA, the CDR3 is TGTGCCACCAGCAGAGGTGAAGGCATAACCTACGAGCAGTACTTC. The encoded protein is CATSRGEGITYEQYF. Drawing the rest from reference TRBV15 and TRBJ2-7, the complete variable domain is DAMVIQNPRYQVTQFGKPVTLSCSQTLNHNVMYWYQQKSSQAPKLLFHYYDKDFNNEADTPDNFQSRRPNTSFCFLDIRSPGLGDTAMYLCATSRGEGITYEQYFGPGTRLTVT.

The chain recombines TRBV6-1 with TRBJ1-1, with a possible D match to TRBD1 (5 bases). Germline CDR1 MNHNS, CDR2 SASEGT. The CDR3 is made up of 15 amino acids. V lost 4 bases to trimming and J lost 8 bases, with 20 bases between them. The CDR3 bases are TGTGCCAGCAGTGTCGAGACGGGGCCGCCGTCGGAAGCTTTCTTT. It encodes CASSVETGPPSEAFF.

The genes are TRBV30 and TRBJ1-2, with no clear D. CDR1 is GTSNPN, CDR2 SVGIG, per germline (reference sequence). Trimming removed 5 bases at V and 4 bases at J, with 14 bases between. The CDR3 has 13 residues. CDR3 residues: CAWAGDTFYGYTF. The CDR3, as DNA: TGTGCCTGGGCAGGAGACACCTTCTATGGCTACACCTTC.

In nucleotides, the CDR3 is TGTGCCAGCAGCCCCTGGCGGGGGGGCTTGCAGTATTTT. Its protein is CASSPWRGGLQYF. V usage is TRBV5-5 and J usage is TRBJ2-3; 9 nucleotides line up with TRBD2. CDR1 is SGHKS and CDR2 is YYEKEE in the germline V gene (reference sequence). The CDR3 length is 13 residues. The V and J ends lost 4 bases and 11 bases, in that order; junction bases with no gene match: 8.

This clonotype occurred many times. The chain employs TRBV29-1 and TRBJ2-7; 12 bases line up with TRBD1. Germline V gene lookup returns CDR1 SQVTM and CDR2 ANQGSEA. This CDR3 contains 12 residues. CDR3: CSAGTGGNEQYF. In DNA form, the CDR3 reads TGCAGTGCCGGGACAGGGGGCAACGAGCAGTACTTC.

This rearrangement joins TRBV7-2 to TRBJ2-7, with 7 bases fitting TRBD1. The CDR3 has 14 amino acids. CDR1 and CDR2 from the germline V gene are SGHTA and FQGNSA. Trimming removed 2 bases from V and 3 bases from J; junction bases left unmatched: 4. The CDR3 region is CASSLRDSYYEQYF. CDR3 DNA: TGTGCCAGCAGCTTACGGGACAGCTACTACGAGCAGTACTTC.

This clonotype was found once. The CDR3 DNA sequence: TGTGCCAGCAGCTTAATGCAGAGATACGATGAGCAGTTCTTC. Its protein product is CASSLMQRYDEQFF. V and J are TRBV7-3 and TRBJ2-1, with no clear D. From germline, CDR1 is SGHTA and CDR2 FQGTGA. This CDR3 has 14 residues. Trimming stripped 1 base from V and 8 bases from J, with 12 bases between.

The chain has TRBV7-2 and TRBJ2-3; 9 bases line up with TRBD2. This CDR3 spans 14 amino acids. Germline values: CDR1 SGHTA, CDR2 FQGNSA. The V segment lost 4 bases and the J segment 7 bases; nucleotides outside the gene matches: 6. This CDR3 is CASSYLAGENTQYF. CDR3 DNA sequence: TGTGCCAGCAGCTACTTAGCGGGGGAAAATACGCAGTATTTT. Drawing the rest from reference TRBV7-2 and TRBJ2-3, the complete variable domain is GAGVSQSPSNKVTEKGKDVELRCDPISGHTALYWYRQSLGQGLEFLIYFQGNSAPDKSGLPSDRFSAERTGGSVSTLTIQRTQQEDSAVYLCASSYLAGENTQYFGPGTRLTVL.

This chain connects TRBV9 to TRBJ2-3; TRBD2 aligns across 13 bases. The germline CDR1 and CDR2 sequences are SGDLS and YYNGEE. The CDR3 contains 15 residues. J was trimmed by 3 bases and V by 3 bases; bases with no gene match: 1. The CDR3 reads CASSETSGRTDTQYF. The CDR3 DNA reads as TGTGCCAGCAGCGAGACTAGCGGGAGGACAGATACGCAGTATTTT.

The chain uses TRBV7-2 and TRBJ2-3, with a possible D match to TRBD1 (6 bases). The V end was cut by 5 bases, the J end by 8 bases, with 20 bases between. Germline CDR1 is SGHTA and CDR2 is FQGNSA. The CDR3 totals 15 residues. The CDR3 loop is CASSHRTVGIGTQYF. The CDR3, as DNA: TGTGCCAGCAGCCATCGGACAGTGGGGATTGGTACGCAGTATTTT. The full variable domain, rest sourced from reference TRBV7-2 and TRBJ2-3, is GAGVSQSPSNKVTEKGKDVELRCDPISGHTALYWYRQSLGQGLEFLIYFQGNSAPDKSGLPSDRFSAERTGGSVSTLTIQRTQQEDSAVYLCASSHRTVGIGTQYFGPGTRLTVL.

This clonotype was seen only a few times. The rearrangement links TRBV5-1 to TRBJ1-1; a weak D match, TRBD1 (6 bases). Germline CDR1 and CDR2: SGHRS and YFSETQ. The V end lost 3 bases, the J end lost 4 bases, and 13 bases lay between the germline ends. This CDR3 region has 14 residues. The CDR3 DNA reads TGCGCCAGCAGCTGGGGGCAGGATGGCACTGAAGCTTTCTTT. Protein: CASSWGQDGTEAFF.

The chain carries TRBV5-1 and TRBJ2-1, with TRBD2 matching over 7 bases. V lost 0 bases and J lost 4; bases outside the gene matches: 13. From germline, CDR1 is SGHRS and CDR2 YFSETQ. This CDR3 is built from 18 residues. CDR3 sequence: CASSLVGLAGVPYNEQFF. DNA of the CDR3: TGCGCCAGCAGCTTGGTAGGATTGGCGGGGGTCCCTTACAATGAGCAGTTCTTC.

This clonotype was seen at least ten times. This chain links TRBV12-3 or TRBV12-4 with TRBJ1-1; TRBD1 is a possible D gene (5 bases). With 7 bases removed from V and 5 bases from J, the gap between germline ends came to 14 bases. The CDR3 has 13 amino acids. The CDR3 here is CASKSGVGTEAFF. In nucleotides, the CDR3 is TGTGCCAGCAAATCGGGGGTGGGTACTGAAGCTTTCTTT.

This clonotype was recorded many times. The chain has TRBV7-8 and TRBJ2-5; 7 positions match TRBD1. The CDR3 runs 15 residues. With V trimmed by 3 bases and J by 5 bases, 9 bases remained unmatched. CDR1 is SGHVS and CDR2 is FQNEAQ in the germline V gene. This chain's CDR3 is CASSFDRVGGETQYF. The CDR3, as DNA: TGTGCCAGCAGCTTTGACAGGGTAGGAGGCGAGACCCAGTACTTC.

Concerning this clonotype: A much larger clone differs from this one at a single base, so this may be a read error. This rearrangement joins TRBV6-4 to TRBJ2-1; no firm D call. The CDR3 sequence is 15 residues long. Per the germline V gene, CDR1 is MRHNA and CDR2 is SNTAGT. The CDR3 sequence: CASSDEFSGYNEQLF. In DNA, the CDR3 is TGTGCCAGCAGTGACGAGTTTTCCGGTTACAATGAGCAGTTATTC.

In this sample, this clonotype turned up a few times. The chain is built from TRBV5-1 and TRBJ1-1; D is unresolved. Deletions cut 3 bases from V and 6 bases from J, with 21 bases between. This CDR3 is built from 16 residues. Germline V CDR1 and CDR2: SGHRS, YFSETQ. The CDR3 here is CASSSRVVTVISEAFF. DNA of the CDR3: TGCGCCAGCAGCTCCCGCGTAGTGACTGTGATCTCTGAAGCTTTCTTT. Filled out from reference TRBV5-1 and TRBJ1-1, the complete variable domain reads KAGVTQTPRYLIKTRGQQVTLSCSPISGHRSVSWYQQTPGQGLQFLFEYFSETQRNKGNFPGRFSGRQFSNSRSEMNVSTLELGDSALYLCASSSRVVTVISEAFFGQGTRLTVV.

A few counts support this clonotype. The genes are TRBV12-3 or TRBV12-4 and TRBJ1-4; D possibly corresponds to TRBD1 (5 bases). CDR3 length: 16 amino acids. The V end lost 4 bases, the J end lost 5 bases, and 17 bases lay between the germline ends. The CDR3 loop reads CASSSGPGGGNEKLFF. CDR3 nucleotide sequence: TGTGCCAGCAGTTCCGGCCCCGGGGGTGGGAATGAAAAACTGTTTTTT.

The CDR3: CATSRVRDNQPQHF. The DNA of the CDR3 is TGTGCCACCAGCAGGGTCAGGGACAATCAGCCCCAGCATTTT. The chain recombines TRBV15 with TRBJ1-5; D is possibly TRBD1 (5 bases). The CDR3 length is 14 residues. Germline CDR1 reads LNHNV; CDR2 reads YYDKDF (reference sequence). Trimming removed 3 bases at V and 3 bases at J, with 9 bases between.

V gene TRBV6-2 or TRBV6-3 combines with J gene TRBJ2-4; weak D call: TRBD2 (5 bases). Germline lookup yields CDR1 MNHEY and CDR2 SVGEGT. Trimming took off 2 bases at V and 5 bases at J, with 16 bases between the two ends. This CDR3 region has 16 residues. CDR3 loop: CASSYGVGGLENIQYF. CDR3 sequence (DNA): TGTGCCAGCAGTTACGGGGTCGGAGGTCTCGAAAACATTCAGTACTTC.

This chain links TRBV20-1 with TRBJ1-4; tentative D call: TRBD1 (6 bases). With 5 bases removed from V and 6 bases from J, the gap between germline ends came to 10 bases. Germline-derived CDR1 and CDR2 are DFQATT and SNEGSKA (reference sequence). CDR3 length: 12 residues. Here the CDR3 reads CSAPDRDEKLFF. The CDR3 DNA reads TGCAGTGCTCCGGACAGAGATGAAAAACTGTTTTTT.

The chain uses TRBV4-2 and TRBJ2-1; no firm D call. There are 17 residues in the CDR3. CDR1 LGHNA and CDR2 YNFKEQ come from the germline V gene. The V gene lost 4 bases and the J gene lost 0 bases, with 16 bases spanning the gap. The CDR3 here is CASSPIYDSYSYNEQFF. The CDR3 nucleotides are TGTGCCAGCAGCCCGATTTACGACTCCTACTCCTACAATGAGCAGTTCTTC.

In its sample, this clonotype was seen once. This chain links TRBV20-1 with TRBJ2-1; TRBD2 matches at 14 bases. V dropped 5 bases and J dropped 12; count of bases not matched to a gene: 9. CDR3 length equals 14 residues. Germline V CDR1 and CDR2: DFQATT, SNEGSKA (reference sequence). The DNA for the CDR3 is TGCAGTGCTCCTGAGGGACTAGCGGGGGCCCTGCAGTTCTTC. Its translation: CSAPEGLAGALQFF.

This rearrangement joins TRBV12-3 or TRBV12-4 to TRBJ1-5, with D unclear. Trimming shortened V by 10 bases and J by 0 bases, and 13 bases separated the two germline ends. The CDR3 length is 14 residues. The CDR3 sequence is CATTDGDSNQPQHF. CDR3 nucleotides: TGTGCCACCACGGACGGTGATAGCAATCAGCCCCAGCATTTT.

This clonotype was counted a single time. The rearrangement links TRBV5-1 to TRBJ2-1, with D possibly TRBD2 on 6 matching bases. V gave up 3 bases and J gave up 8 bases, with 18 bases separating them. The CDR3 runs 15 residues. CDR1 is SGHRS and CDR2 is YFSETQ in the germline V gene. The CDR3 DNA sequence: TGCGCCAGCAGCTCGGGTACTAGCCGGGCGGATGAGCAGTTCTTC. Translation: CASSSGTSRADEQFF.

In its sample, this clonotype was seen a few times. This chain joins TRBV6-1 and TRBJ2-5, with 7 bases matching TRBD2. Germline V gene sequence: CDR1 MNHNS, CDR2 SASEGT. CDR3 length equals 15 residues. Trimming cost V 6 bases and J 2 bases; bases outside gene matches: 9. The CDR3 is CASRIGTTPQETQYF. The CDR3 DNA sequence: TGTGCCAGCAGAATAGGGACTACCCCGCAAGAGACCCAGTACTTC.

The chain joins TRBV9 to TRBJ1-3, with D unresolved. The germline V gene has CDR1 SGDLS and CDR2 YYNGEE. V lost 4 bases and J lost 8, with 16 bases in between. The CDR3 sequence is 14 residues long. The CDR3 DNA reads as TGTGCCAGCAGCAAACTCCGAAGTGGGGACACCATATATTTT. Translating gives CASSKLRSGDTIYF.

This clonotype came up a few times. V gene TRBV30 combines with J gene TRBJ1-6; TRBD1 might be the D (5 bases). This CDR3 contains 12 residues. V lost 3 bases, J lost 10 bases, and 10 bases lay in between. Per germline, CDR1 GTSNPN and CDR2 SVGIG (reference sequence). The CDR3 DNA follows: TGTGCCTGGAGGCAGGGAGGGTCACCCCTCCACTTT. This gives the protein CAWRQGGSPLHF.